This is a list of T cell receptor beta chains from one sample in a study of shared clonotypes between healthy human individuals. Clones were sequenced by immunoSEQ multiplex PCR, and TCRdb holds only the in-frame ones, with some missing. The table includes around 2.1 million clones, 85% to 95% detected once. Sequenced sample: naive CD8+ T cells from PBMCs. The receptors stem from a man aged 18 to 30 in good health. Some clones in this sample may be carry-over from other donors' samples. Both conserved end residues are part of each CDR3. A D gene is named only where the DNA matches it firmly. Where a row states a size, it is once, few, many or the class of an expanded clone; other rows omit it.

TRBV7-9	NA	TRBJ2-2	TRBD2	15	CASSPRGRQAGELFF	TGTGCCAGCAGCCCCCGCGGGAGGCAGGCCGGGGAGCTGTTTTTT
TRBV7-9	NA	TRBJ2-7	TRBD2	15	CASSLRGLPIYEQYF	TGTGCCAGCAGCTTAAGGGGACTACCGATCTACGAGCAGTACTTC
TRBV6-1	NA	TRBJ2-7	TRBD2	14	CASRRLADSYEQYF	TGTGCCAGCAGACGACTAGCGGACTCCTACGAGCAGTACTTC
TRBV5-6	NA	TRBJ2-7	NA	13	CASSLARVAGQYF	TGTGCCAGCAGCTTGGCCAGGGTCGCGGGGCAGTACTTC
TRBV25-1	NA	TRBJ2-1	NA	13	CASSEWGGEEQFF	TGTGCCAGCAGTGAATGGGGCGGGGAAGAGCAGTTCTTC
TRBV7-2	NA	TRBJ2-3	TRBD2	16	CASSWGLATSTDTQYF	TGTGCCAGCAGCTGGGGACTAGCAACTAGCACAGATACGCAGTATTTT
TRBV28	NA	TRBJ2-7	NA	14	CASSFKGRLYEQYF	TGTGCCAGCAGTTTTAAGGGGCGATTGTACGAGCAGTACTTC
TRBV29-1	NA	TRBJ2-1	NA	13	CSAGPGGYNEQFF	TGCAGCGCCGGACCCGGGGGTTACAATGAGCAGTTCTTC
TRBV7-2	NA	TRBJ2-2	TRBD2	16	CASSLGLAGLDGELFF	TGTGCCAGCAGCTTGGGACTAGCGGGGTTGGACGGGGAGCTGTTTTTT
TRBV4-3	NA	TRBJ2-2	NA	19	CASSQDLRDTVEVAGELFF	TGCGCCAGCAGCCAAGATCTACGGGACACTGTGGAGGTCGCCGGGGAGCTGTTTTTT
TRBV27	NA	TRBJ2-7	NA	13	CASSFGVNHEQYF	TGTGCCAGCAGTTTTGGAGTTAACCACGAGCAGTACTTC
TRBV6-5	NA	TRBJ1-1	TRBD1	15	CASSPEGALNTEAFF	TGTGCCAGCAGCCCTGAGGGGGCCTTGAACACTGAAGCTTTCTTT
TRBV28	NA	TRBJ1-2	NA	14	CASTRPGPRYGYTF	TGTGCCAGTACCCGGCCGGGGCCTAGGTATGGCTACACCTTC
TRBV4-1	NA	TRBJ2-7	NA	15	CASSGLGSGQGEQYF	TGCGCCAGCAGCGGACTGGGGTCCGGACAAGGCGAGCAGTACTTC
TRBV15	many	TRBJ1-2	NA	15	CATSRDALPNYGYTF	TGTGCCACCAGCAGAGATGCACTACCTAACTATGGCTACACCTTC
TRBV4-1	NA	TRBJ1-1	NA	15	CASSQDIGGNTEAFF	TGCGCCAGCAGCCAAGATATAGGGGGAAACACTGAAGCTTTCTTT
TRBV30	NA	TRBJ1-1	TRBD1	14	CAWSVMRGLTEAFF	TGTGCCTGGAGTGTCATGAGGGGGCTCACTGAAGCTTTCTTT
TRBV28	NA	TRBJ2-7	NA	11	CASSLKDGKYF	TGTGCCAGCAGTCTCAAGGACGGGAAGTACTTC
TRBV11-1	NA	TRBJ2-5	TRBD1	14	CASSFTGGQETQYF	TGTGCCAGCAGCTTTACAGGGGGCCAAGAGACCCAGTACTTC
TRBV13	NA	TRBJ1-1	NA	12	CASSLGYTEAFF	TGTGCCAGCAGCTTGGGATACACTGAAGCTTTCTTT
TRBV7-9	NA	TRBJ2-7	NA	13	CASSPRGDYEQYF	TGTGCCAGCAGCCCCAGAGGAGACTACGAGCAGTACTTC
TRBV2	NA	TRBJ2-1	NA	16	CASSGKGWSSYNEQFF	TGTGCCAGCAGTGGGAAGGGCTGGAGCTCCTACAATGAGCAGTTCTTC
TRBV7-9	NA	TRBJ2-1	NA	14	CASSPLRLGHEQFF	TGTGCCAGCAGCCCCCTTCGTTTGGGCCATGAGCAGTTCTTC
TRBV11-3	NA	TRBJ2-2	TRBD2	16	CASSPTRGLVSGELFF	TGTGCCAGCAGCCCAACACGGGGACTAGTTTCTGGGGAGCTGTTTTTT
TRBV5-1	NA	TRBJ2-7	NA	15	CASSLSRGALSEQYF	TGCGCCAGCAGCTTGAGCAGGGGCGCGTTGTCCGAGCAGTACTTC
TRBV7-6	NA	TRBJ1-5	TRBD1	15	CASSFWTGTDQPQHF	TGTGCCAGCAGCTTTTGGACAGGGACGGATCAGCCCCAGCATTTT
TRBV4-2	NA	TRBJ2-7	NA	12	CASSQSGTEVHF	TGTGCCAGCAGCCAATCCGGGACCGAAGTTCACTTC
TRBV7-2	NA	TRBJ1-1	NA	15	CASSLSAGAHTEAFF	TGTGCCAGCAGCTTATCGGCAGGGGCACACACTGAAGCTTTCTTT
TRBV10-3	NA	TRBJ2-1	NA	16	CATLLGSGSSYNEQFF	TGTGCCACGTTGCTGGGTTCCGGATCGTCCTACAATGAGCAGTTCTTC
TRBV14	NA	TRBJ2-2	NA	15	CASSHRGAGTGELFF	TGTGCCAGCAGCCATCGAGGGGCGGGCACCGGGGAGCTGTTTTTT
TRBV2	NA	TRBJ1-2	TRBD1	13	CASRQGSVYGYTF	TGTGCCAGCAGACAGGGGTCCGTGTATGGCTACACCTTC
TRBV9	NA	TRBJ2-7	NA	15	CASSVGSGSSYEQYF	TGTGCCAGCAGCGTAGGGTCGGGAAGCTCCTACGAGCAGTACTTC
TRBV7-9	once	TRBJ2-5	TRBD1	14	CASSYTGQVETQYF	TGTGCCAGCAGCTACACGGGACAGGTAGAGACCCAGTACTTC
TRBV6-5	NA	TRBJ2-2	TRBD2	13	CASSWGGTGELFF	TGTGCCAGCAGTTGGGGGGGCACCGGGGAGCTGTTTTTT
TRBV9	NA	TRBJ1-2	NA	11	CASSGAFGYTF	TGTGCCAGCAGCGGGGCGTTTGGCTACACCTTC
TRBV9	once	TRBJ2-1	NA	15	CASSAPKGGRNEQFF	TGTGCCAGCAGCGCCCCTAAAGGAGGGCGGAATGAGCAGTTCTTC
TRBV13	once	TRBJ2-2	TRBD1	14	CASSPRTGTGELFF	TGTGCCAGCAGCCCCCGGACAGGCACCGGGGAGCTGTTTTTT
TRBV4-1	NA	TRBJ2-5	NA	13	CASSPGTLETQYF	TGCGCCAGCAGCCCAGGAACCCTAGAGACCCAGTACTTC
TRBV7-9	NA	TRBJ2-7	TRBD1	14	CASTLGTASYEQYF	TGTGCCAGCACCTTGGGGACAGCCTCCTACGAGCAGTACTTC
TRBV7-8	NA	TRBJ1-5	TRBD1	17	CASSFNRGPYSNQPQHF	TGTGCCAGCAGTTTTAACAGGGGACCCTATAGCAATCAGCCCCAGCATTTT
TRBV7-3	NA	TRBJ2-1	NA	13	CASSLGQVNEQFF	TGTGCCAGCAGCTTAGGTCAGGTGAATGAGCAGTTCTTC
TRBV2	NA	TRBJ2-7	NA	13	CASSEPSPYEQYF	TGTGCCAGCAGTGAACCCAGCCCCTACGAGCAGTACTTC
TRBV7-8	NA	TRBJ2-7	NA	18	CASSLDIRQGTPSYEQYF	TGTGCCAGCAGCTTAGACATACGTCAGGGCACCCCATCCTACGAGCAGTACTTC
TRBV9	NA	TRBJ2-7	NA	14	CASSVGSWGYEQYF	TGTGCCAGCAGCGTAGGGTCTTGGGGATACGAGCAGTACTTC
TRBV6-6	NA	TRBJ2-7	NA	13	CASSSGPPYEQYF	TGTGCCAGCAGTTCGGGGCCTCCCTACGAGCAGTACTTC
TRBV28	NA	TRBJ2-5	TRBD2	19	CASSLFPAPGLAAQETQYF	TGTGCCAGCAGTTTATTCCCAGCCCCGGGACTAGCGGCCCAAGAGACCCAGTACTTC
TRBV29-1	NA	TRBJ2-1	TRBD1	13	CSVAADRPTEQFF	TGCAGCGTTGCAGCGGACAGGCCCACGGAGCAGTTCTTC
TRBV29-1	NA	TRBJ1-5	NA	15	CSVEDPGGSNQPQHF	TGCAGCGTTGAAGATCCGGGCGGTAGCAATCAGCCCCAGCATTTT
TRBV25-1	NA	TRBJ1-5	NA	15	CASSDGQDSNQPQHF	TGTGCCAGCAGCGACGGCCAAGATAGCAATCAGCCCCAGCATTTT